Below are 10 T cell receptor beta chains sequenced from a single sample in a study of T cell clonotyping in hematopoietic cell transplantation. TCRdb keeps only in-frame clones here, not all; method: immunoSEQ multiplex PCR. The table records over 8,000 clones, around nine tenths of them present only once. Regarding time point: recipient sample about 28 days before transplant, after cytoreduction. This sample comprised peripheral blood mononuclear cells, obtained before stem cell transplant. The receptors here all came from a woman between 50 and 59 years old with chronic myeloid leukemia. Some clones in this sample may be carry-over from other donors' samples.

Here the CDR3 DNA reads TGTGCCAGCAGTTACTCGACAGGTCTACAAGATGAGCAGTTCTTC. Translated: CASSYSTGLQDEQFF. This chain connects TRBV6-5 to TRBJ2-1, with D perhaps TRBD1 (6 bases). CDR3 length: 15 residues. CDR1 MNHEY and CDR2 SVGAGI come from the germline V gene. V was pared by 0 bases and J by 8 bases, with 14 bases between.

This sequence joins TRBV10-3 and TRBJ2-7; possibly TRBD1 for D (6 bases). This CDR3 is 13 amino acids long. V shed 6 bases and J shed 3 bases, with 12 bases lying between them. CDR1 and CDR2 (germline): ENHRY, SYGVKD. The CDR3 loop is CAIRPDSYYEQYF. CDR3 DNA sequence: TGTGCCATCAGGCCGGACAGCTACTACGAGCAGTACTTC.

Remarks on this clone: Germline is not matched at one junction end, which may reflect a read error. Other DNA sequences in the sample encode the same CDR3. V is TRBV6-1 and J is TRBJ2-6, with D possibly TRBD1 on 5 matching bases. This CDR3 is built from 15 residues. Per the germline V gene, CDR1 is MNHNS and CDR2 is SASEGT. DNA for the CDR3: TGTGCCAGCAGTGAAGCACTCTCTGGGGCCAATGTCCTGACTTTC. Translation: CASSEALSGANVLTF.

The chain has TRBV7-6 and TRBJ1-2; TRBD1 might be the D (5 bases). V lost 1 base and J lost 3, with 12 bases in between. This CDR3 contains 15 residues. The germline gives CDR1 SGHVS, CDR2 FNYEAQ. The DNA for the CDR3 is TGTGCCAGCAGCTTAGGGGGCCCGGGGTACTATGGCTACACCTTC. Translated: CASSLGGPGYYGYTF. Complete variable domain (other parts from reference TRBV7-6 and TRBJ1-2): GAGVSQSPRYKVTKRGQDVALRCDPISGHVSLYWYRQALGQGPEFLTYFNYEAQQDKSGLPNDRFSAERPEGSISTLTIQRTEQRDSAMYRCASSLGGPGYYGYTFGSGTRLTVV.

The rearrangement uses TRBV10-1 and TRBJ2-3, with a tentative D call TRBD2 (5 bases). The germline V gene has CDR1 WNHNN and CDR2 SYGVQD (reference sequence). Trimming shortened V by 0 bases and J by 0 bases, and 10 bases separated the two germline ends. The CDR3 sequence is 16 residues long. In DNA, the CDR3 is TGCGCCAGCAGTGAGTCAAGAGCGGCTAGCACAGATACGCAGTATTTT. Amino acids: CASSESRAASTDTQYF.

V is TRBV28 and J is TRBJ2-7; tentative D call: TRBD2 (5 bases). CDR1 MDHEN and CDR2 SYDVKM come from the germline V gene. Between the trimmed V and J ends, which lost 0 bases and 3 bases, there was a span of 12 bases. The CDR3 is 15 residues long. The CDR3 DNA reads TGTGCCAGCAGTTTATGGTTTGGGGAGCACTACGAGCAGTACTTC. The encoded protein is CASSLWFGEHYEQYF.

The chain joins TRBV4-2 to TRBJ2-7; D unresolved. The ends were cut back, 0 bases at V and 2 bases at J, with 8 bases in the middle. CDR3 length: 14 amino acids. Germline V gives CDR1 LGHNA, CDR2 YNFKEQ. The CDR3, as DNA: TGTGCCAGCAGCCAAGAAGGGCTTACCTACGAGCAGTACTTC. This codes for CASSQEGLTYEQYF.

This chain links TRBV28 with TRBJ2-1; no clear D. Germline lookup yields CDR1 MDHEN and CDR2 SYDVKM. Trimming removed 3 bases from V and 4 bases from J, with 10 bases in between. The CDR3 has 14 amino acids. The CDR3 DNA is TGTGCCAGCAGTTTCGGGCCGCAATACAATGAGCAGTTCTTC. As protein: CASSFGPQYNEQFF.

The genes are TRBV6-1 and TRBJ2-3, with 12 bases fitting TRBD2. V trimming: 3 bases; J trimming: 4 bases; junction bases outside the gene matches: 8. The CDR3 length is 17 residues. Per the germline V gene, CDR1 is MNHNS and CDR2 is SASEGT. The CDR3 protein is CASSDLLAGGGPDTQYF. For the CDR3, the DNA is TGTGCCAGCAGTGACCTGCTAGCGGGAGGGGGGCCAGATACGCAGTATTTT.

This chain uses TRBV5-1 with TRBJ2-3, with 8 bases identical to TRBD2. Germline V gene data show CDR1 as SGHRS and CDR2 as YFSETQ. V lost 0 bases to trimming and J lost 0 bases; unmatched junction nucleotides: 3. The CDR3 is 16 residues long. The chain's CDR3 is CASSLATSGSTDTQYF. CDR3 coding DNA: TGCGCCAGCAGCTTGGCCACTAGCGGAAGCACAGATACGCAGTATTTT. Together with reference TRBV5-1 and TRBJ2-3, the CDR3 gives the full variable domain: KAGVTQTPRYLIKTRGQQVTLSCSPISGHRSVSWYQQTPGQGLQFLFEYFSETQRNKGNFPGRFSGRQFSNSRSEMNVSTLELGDSALYLCASSLATSGSTDTQYFGPGTRLTVL.